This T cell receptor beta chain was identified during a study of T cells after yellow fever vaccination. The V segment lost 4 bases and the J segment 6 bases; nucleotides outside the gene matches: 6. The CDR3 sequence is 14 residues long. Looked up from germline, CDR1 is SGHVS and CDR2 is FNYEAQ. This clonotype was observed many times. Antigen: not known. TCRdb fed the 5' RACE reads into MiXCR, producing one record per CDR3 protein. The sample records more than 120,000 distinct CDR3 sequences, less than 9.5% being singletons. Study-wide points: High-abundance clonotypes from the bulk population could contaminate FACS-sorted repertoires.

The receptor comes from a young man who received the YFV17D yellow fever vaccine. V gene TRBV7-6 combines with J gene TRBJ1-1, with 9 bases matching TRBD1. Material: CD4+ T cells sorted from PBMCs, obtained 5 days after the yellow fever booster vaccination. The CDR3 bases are TGTGCCAGCAGCTCCAGGACAGGGGAGGCTGAAGCTTTCTTT. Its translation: CASSSRTGEAEAFF.